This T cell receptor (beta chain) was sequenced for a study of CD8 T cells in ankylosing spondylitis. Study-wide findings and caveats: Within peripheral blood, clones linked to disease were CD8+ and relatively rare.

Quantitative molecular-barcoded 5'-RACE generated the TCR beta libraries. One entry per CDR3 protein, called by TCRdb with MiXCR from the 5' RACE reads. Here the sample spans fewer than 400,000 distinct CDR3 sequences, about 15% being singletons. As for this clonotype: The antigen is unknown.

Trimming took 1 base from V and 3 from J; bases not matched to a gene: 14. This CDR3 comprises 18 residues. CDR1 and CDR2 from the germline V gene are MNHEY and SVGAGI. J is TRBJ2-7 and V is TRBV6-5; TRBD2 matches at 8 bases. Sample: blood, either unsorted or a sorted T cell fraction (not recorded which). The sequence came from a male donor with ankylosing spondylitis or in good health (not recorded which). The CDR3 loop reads CASSYYQAGAPIFYEQYF. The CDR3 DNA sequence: TGTGCCAGCAGTTACTATCAAGCGGGAGCCCCTATTTTCTACGAGCAGTACTTC.